Sequencing of this TCR beta chain was carried out in a study of blood T cell repertoires in COVID-19. Turning to the study itself: Nucleic acid was either cDNA or gDNA, and it came from T cells, B-cell-depleted T cells, or PBMCs.

As for this clone: The germline gene is not matched at one end of the junction; a read error may be the cause.

This CDR3 is built from 12 residues. Germline V CDR1 and CDR2: MDHEN, SYDVKM. Profiled with immunoSEQ multiplex PCR; TCRdb holds only in-frame clones, not every one. Among 87,000 or so clones listed, over 75% were seen once. Sequenced: peripheral blood. J is TRBJ1-5 and V is TRBV28; 7 bases align to TRBD1. This receptor was identified in a man of 80 years or more with acute or convalescent COVID-19. CDR3 in DNA: TGTGCCATCCAAGGGGGCAACCAGCCCCAGCATTTT. Encoded protein: CAIQGGNQPQHF. The variable domain in full, with the rest retrieved from reference TRBV28 and TRBJ1-5, is DVKVTQSSRYLVKRTGEKVFLECVQDMDHENMFWYRQDPGLGLRLIYFSYDVKMKEKGDIPEGYSVSREKKERFSLILESASTNQTSMYLCAIQGGNQPQHFGDGTRLSIL.